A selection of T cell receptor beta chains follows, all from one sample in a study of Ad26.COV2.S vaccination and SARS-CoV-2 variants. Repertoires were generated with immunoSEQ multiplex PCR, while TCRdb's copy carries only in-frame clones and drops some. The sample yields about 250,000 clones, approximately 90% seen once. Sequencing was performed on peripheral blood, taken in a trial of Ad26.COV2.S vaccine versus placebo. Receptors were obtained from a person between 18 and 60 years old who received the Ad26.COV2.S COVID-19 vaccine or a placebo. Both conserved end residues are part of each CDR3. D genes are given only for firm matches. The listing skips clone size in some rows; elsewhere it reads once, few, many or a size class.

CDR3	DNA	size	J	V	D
CASSLGPEDTQYF	TGTGCCAGCAGCTTGGGACCCGAGGATACGCAGTATTTT	NA	TRBJ2-3	TRBV7-3	NA
CATSDYGLAAHEQFF	TGTGCCACCAGTGATTACGGACTAGCGGCGCATGAGCAGTTCTTC	once	TRBJ2-1	TRBV24-1	TRBD2
CASSYSRAQETQYF	TGTGCCAGCAGTTACTCGAGGGCCCAAGAGACCCAGTACTTC	NA	TRBJ2-5	TRBV6-5	NA
CASSIGTHSNQPQHF	TGTGCCAGTAGTATAGGGACACATAGCAATCAGCCCCAGCATTTT	NA	TRBJ1-5	TRBV19	NA
CASSKSVGLSTDTQYF	TGTGCCAGCAGCAAATCGGTCGGACTGAGCACAGATACGCAGTATTTT	NA	TRBJ2-3	TRBV21-1	NA
CASSLKGGQGRYGYTF	TGTGCCAGCAGCCTCAAGGGGGGACAGGGACGATATGGCTACACCTTC	NA	TRBJ1-2	TRBV3-1/TRBV3-2	TRBD1
CASSIRSLWSNQPQHF	TGTGCCAGTAGTATAAGGTCCCTGTGGAGCAATCAGCCCCAGCATTTT	NA	TRBJ1-5	TRBV19	NA
CASSYGGAKNIQYF	TGTGCCAGCAGTTACGGTGGGGCCAAAAACATTCAGTACTTC	NA	TRBJ2-4	TRBV6-2/TRBV6-3	NA
CASSNRQGPLYEQYF	TGTGCCAGCAGTAACAGACAGGGACCCCTCTACGAGCAGTACTTC	NA	TRBJ2-7	TRBV6-2/TRBV6-3	TRBD1
CSGQTGKAQYF	TGCAGCGGACAGACAGGGAAAGCACAGTATTTT	NA	TRBJ2-3	TRBV29-1	TRBD1
CASSGTSGRVPSYNEQFF	TGTGCCAGCAGCGGGACTAGCGGGAGGGTCCCATCCTACAATGAGCAGTTCTTC	NA	TRBJ2-1	TRBV21-1	NA
CACSTTGVLGYTF	TGTGCCTGTAGTACCACAGGGGTGCTCGGCTACACCTTC	few	TRBJ1-2	TRBV30	TRBD1
CASSQGKGVGGYTF	TGTGCCAGCAGCCAAGGAAAAGGGGTTGGAGGCTACACCTTC	NA	TRBJ1-2	TRBV4-2	NA
CASSAPGALHF	TGTGCCAGCAGTGCACCAGGGGCCCTCCACTTT	NA	TRBJ1-6	TRBV6-6	NA
CARSLVLNTIYF	TGTGCCAGAAGCTTGGTTCTAAACACCATATATTTT	few	TRBJ1-3	TRBV5-3	NA
CASSLALMENGYTF	TGTGCCAGCAGCTTAGCCCTGATGGAAAATGGCTACACCTTC	NA	TRBJ1-2	TRBV7-9	NA
CASSLVEGAYNSPLHF	TGTGCCAGCAGCTTAGTGGAAGGGGCTTATAATTCACCCCTCCACTTT	NA	TRBJ1-6	TRBV7-9	NA
CASSLRGEKLFF	TGTGCCAGCAGTCTTCGGGGTGAAAAACTGTTTTTT	NA	TRBJ1-4	TRBV2	NA
CASSPPSRRSDTQYF	TGTGCCAGCTCACCACCCTCCCGAAGATCAGATACGCAGTATTTT	NA	TRBJ2-3	TRBV18	NA
CASSLAVGRLSYNEQFF	TGTGCCAGCAGCTTAGCGGTGGGACGCCTCTCCTACAATGAGCAGTTCTTC	NA	TRBJ2-1	TRBV11-2	NA
CASSLVRQGAYNEQFF	TGTGCCAGCAGCTTAGTGAGACAGGGAGCTTACAATGAGCAGTTCTTC	NA	TRBJ2-1	TRBV11-2	TRBD1
CASSEQGETGELFF	TGTGCCAGCAGTGAGCAGGGGGAAACCGGGGAGCTGTTTTTT	few	TRBJ2-2	TRBV6-4	TRBD1
CASSLFFLGASGQNIQYF	TGTGCCAGCAGCTTATTTTTCCTGGGGGCTAGCGGTCAAAACATTCAGTACTTC	NA	TRBJ2-4	TRBV7-2	NA
CASSLGGRRAGELFF	TGTGCCAGTAGTCTGGGGGGGCGCAGGGCCGGGGAGCTGTTTTTT	NA	TRBJ2-2	TRBV19	NA
CSVLGFYGYTF	TGCAGCGTCCTCGGGTTTTATGGCTACACCTTC	NA	TRBJ1-2	TRBV29-1	NA
CASSWTRGQGNGYTF	TGTGCCAGCAGTTGGACCCGGGGACAGGGAAATGGCTACACCTTC	NA	TRBJ1-2	TRBV7-9	TRBD1
CASIKGVAGGSDTQYF	TGTGCCAGCATTAAAGGGGTAGCGGGGGGGTCAGATACGCAGTATTTT	NA	TRBJ2-3	TRBV25-1	TRBD2
CASSAARDSSTPGELFF	TGTGCCAGCAGCGCGGCCCGGGACAGCTCTACCCCCGGGGAGCTGTTTTTT	NA	TRBJ2-2	TRBV9	TRBD1
CASRGQGYSPLHF	TGTGCCAGCAGAGGACAGGGTTATTCACCCCTCCACTTT	NA	TRBJ1-6	TRBV2	TRBD1
CASSYPPAEQYF	TGTGCCAGCAGTTACCCTCCCGCCGAGCAGTACTTC	NA	TRBJ2-7	TRBV6-2/TRBV6-3	NA
CASSLQGGNTEAFF	TGCGCCAGCAGCTTACAGGGAGGGAACACTGAAGCTTTCTTT	NA	TRBJ1-1	TRBV5-1	NA
CASGIRLVTFF	TGTGCCAGCGGAATTAGACTAGTAACGTTCTTC	NA	TRBJ2-1	TRBV5-6	NA
CASSLVGVEQFF	TGTGCCAGCAGCTTAGTAGGGGTTGAGCAGTTCTTC	NA	TRBJ2-1	TRBV7-2	NA
CASSPRNTEAFF	TGTGCCAGCAGTCCGAGGAACACTGAAGCTTTCTTT	NA	TRBJ1-1	TRBV3-1/TRBV3-2	NA
CAQQGWGGEAFF	TGTGCCCAACAGGGTTGGGGTGGTGAAGCTTTCTTT	NA	TRBJ1-1	TRBV30	NA
CSVAGGPETQYF	TGCAGCGTTGCGGGGGGCCCGGAGACCCAGTACTTC	NA	TRBJ2-5	TRBV29-1	NA
CASSQGRMGGNTIYF	TGTGCCAGCAGCCAGGGACGAATGGGGGGAAACACCATATATTTT	NA	TRBJ1-3	TRBV7-6	NA
CASASDRVLNIQYF	TGTGCTAGTGCCTCGGACAGGGTATTGAACATTCAGTACTTC	NA	TRBJ2-4	TRBV12-5	TRBD1
CASSVGTVQETQYF	TGTGCCAGCAGCGTAGGTACTGTACAAGAGACCCAGTACTTC	NA	TRBJ2-5	TRBV9	NA
CASSTRTGLNTEAFF	TGTGCCAGCAGCACCCGGACAGGACTGAACACTGAAGCTTTCTTT	NA	TRBJ1-1	TRBV7-6	TRBD1
CASSPVGGRAEAFF	TGTGCCAGCAGCCCCGTCGGGGGGAGGGCTGAAGCTTTCTTT	NA	TRBJ1-1	TRBV3-1/TRBV3-2	NA
CASSLDRSFNQPQHF	TGTGCCAGCAGCTTAGACAGATCCTTCAATCAGCCCCAGCATTTT	once	TRBJ1-5	TRBV7-2	NA
CSVPQNYGYTF	TGCAGCGTACCTCAGAACTATGGCTACACCTTC	NA	TRBJ1-2	TRBV29-1	NA
CASSLVSRVAGELFF	TGTGCCAGCAGCTTAGTTAGCCGGGTCGCCGGGGAGCTGTTTTTT	once	TRBJ2-2	TRBV7-2	NA
CASSPRRGRSDTQYF	TGTGCCAGCTCACCAAGAAGGGGGCGGTCAGATACGCAGTATTTT	NA	TRBJ2-3	TRBV18	TRBD1
CASSLGLVRGEATNEKLFF	TGCGCCAGCAGCTTGGGACTCGTGCGGGGGGAGGCAACTAATGAAAAACTGTTTTTT	NA	TRBJ1-4	TRBV5-1	NA
CASSTSGLPFYNEQFF	TGTGCCAGCAGTACCTCGGGACTTCCCTTCTACAATGAGCAGTTCTTC	NA	TRBJ2-1	TRBV7-3	NA
CASSQLAGGRNTEAFF	TGTGCCAGCAGCCAGCTAGCCGGTGGAAGGAACACTGAAGCTTTCTTT	NA	TRBJ1-1	TRBV3-1/TRBV3-2	NA
CASSQTNRVRNTEAFF	TGCGCCAGCAGCCAAACGAACAGGGTAAGGAACACTGAAGCTTTCTTT	NA	TRBJ1-1	TRBV4-1	NA